Below, 14 T cell receptor beta chains from the same sample are listed, as sequenced in a study of T cell changes during pregnancy in multiple sclerosis. Clones were read by immunoSEQ multiplex PCR, and TCRdb kept only the in-frame ones, dropping some. This sample carries approximately 100,000 clones, just under 95% of them seen once, and the ten largest clones take approximately 1.6%. Sequenced material: peripheral blood, taken after pregnancy. The receptors shown here come from a female donor with multiple sclerosis, enrolled in a pregnancy study.

The chain uses TRBV6-1 and TRBJ2-7, with 10 positions matching TRBD2. CDR3 length equals 15 residues. Losses at the gene ends were 1 base for V and 4 bases for J; bases not matched to a gene: 4. Germline CDR1 is MNHNS and CDR2 is SASEGT. CDR3 sequence reads: CASSEDGTSAYEQYF. DNA of the CDR3: TGTGCCAGCAGTGAAGACGGGACTAGCGCATACGAGCAGTACTTC.

This clone is a singleton in its sample. The gene calls are TRBV7-9 and TRBJ2-6, with D possibly matching TRBD2 (6 bases). Germline CDR1 reads SEHNR; CDR2 reads FQNEAQ (reference sequence). There are 16 residues in the CDR3. Trimming left V 5 bases short and J 3 bases short, with 14 bases between. CDR3 residues: CASSGVAAVGANVLTF. In nucleotides, the CDR3 is TGTGCCAGCAGCGGGGTAGCGGCGGTTGGGGCCAACGTCCTGACTTTC. The variable domain in full, with the rest retrieved from reference TRBV7-9 and TRBJ2-6, is DTGVSQNPRHKITKRGQNVTFRCDPISEHNRLYWYRQTLGQGPEFLTYFQNEAQLEKSRLLSDRFSAERPKGSFSTLEIQRTEQGDSAMYLCASSGVAAVGANVLTFGAGSRLTVL.

The chain recombines TRBV6-1 with TRBJ2-2, with TRBD2 matching over 10 bases. J gave up 8 bases and V 1 base, and 7 bases lay outside the gene matches. Germline V gene data show CDR1 as MNHNS and CDR2 as SASEGT. The CDR3 loop spans 16 amino acids. CDR3 loop: CASSEGTSGRPGELFF. The DNA for the CDR3 is TGTGCCAGCAGTGAAGGGACTAGCGGAAGACCTGGGGAGCTGTTTTTT.

The V call is TRBV5-6, the J call TRBJ1-3; weak D call: TRBD1 (6 bases). Per the germline V gene, CDR1 is SGHDT and CDR2 is YYEEEE. V lost 3 bases and J lost 4, with 11 bases in between. This CDR3 contains 14 residues. CDR3 nucleotides: TGTGCCAGCAGCTCCTTGAGGGGGGGAAACACCATATATTTT. Translated, it gives CASSSLRGGNTIYF.

The J gene is TRBJ2-2, the V gene TRBV5-1; D might be TRBD1 (6 bases). The germline V and J ends were trimmed by 4 bases and 4 bases, with 11 bases remaining between them. The CDR3 contains 14 residues. Germline-derived CDR1 and CDR2 are SGHRS and YFSETQ. Written as DNA, the CDR3 is TGCGCCAGCAGCAAGGACAGCCTCACCGGGGAGCTGTTTTTT. This codes for CASSKDSLTGELFF.

The chain links TRBV14 to TRBJ2-1; tentative D call: TRBD2 (5 bases). The CDR3 has 14 amino acids. Trimming left V 0 bases short and J 5 bases short, with 8 bases between. Germline V gene sequence: CDR1 SGHDN, CDR2 FVKESK. In nucleotides, the CDR3 is TGTGCCAGCAGCCAAGATATAGCGCACAATGAGCAGTTCTTC. Amino acids: CASSQDIAHNEQFF.

The table lists this clone with a count of one. The rearrangement links TRBV7-8 to TRBJ2-7; 11 nucleotides match TRBD2. CDR1 and CDR2 from the germline V gene are SGHVS and FQNEAQ. The CDR3 sequence is 16 residues long. The J segment lost 2 bases and the V segment lost 4 bases, leaving 7 bases of the junction unmatched. The CDR3 bases are TGTGCCAGCAGCTCAAGGACTAGCGGGTCGACCTACGAGCAGTACTTC. This codes for CASSSRTSGSTYEQYF.

This sequence joins TRBV7-8 and TRBJ2-3; D is unresolved. Germline V gives CDR1 SGHVS, CDR2 FQNEAQ. The CDR3 is 13 amino acids. V lost 2 bases to trimming and J lost 0 bases, with 3 bases between them. For the CDR3, the DNA is TGTGCCAGCAGCTTATCGAGCACAGATACGCAGTATTTT. This gives the protein CASSLSSTDTQYF.

The chain carries TRBV7-9 and TRBJ2-1, with 9 bases fitting TRBD1. Germline trimming cut 5 bases from V and 1 base from J; bases unmatched to any gene: 6. The CDR3 runs to 16 residues. Germline V gives CDR1 SEHNR, CDR2 FQNEAQ (reference sequence). The CDR3 DNA follows: TGTGCCAGCAGCAGCCCCGACAGGGGGTCCTACAATGAGCAGTTCTTC. It specifies CASSSPDRGSYNEQFF.

This chain links TRBV5-5 with TRBJ2-3, with D hard to call. The CDR3 runs 12 residues. Germline lookup yields CDR1 SGHKS and CDR2 YYEKEE (reference sequence). Trimming cost V 3 bases and J 7 bases, with 9 bases left between them. CDR3 DNA: TGTGCCAGCAGCTCTCCGGAGCATACGCAGTATTTT. It is translated as CASSSPEHTQYF.

The chain recombines TRBV9 with TRBJ1-1; possible D gene TRBD1, 6 bases. Germline assignment: CDR1 SGDLS and CDR2 YYNGEE. The CDR3 contains 14 residues. Trimming took 0 bases from V and 6 from J, leaving 12 bases between them. Written as DNA, the CDR3 is TGTGCCAGCAGCGTAGTACAGGGAGGGGCTGAAGCTTTCTTT. Amino acids: CASSVVQGGAEAFF.

The V and J genes are TRBV7-3 and TRBJ2-3, with D unresolved. The germline V gene encodes CDR1 SGHTA and CDR2 FQGTGA. Trimming took off 4 bases at V and 1 base at J, with 9 bases between the two ends. The CDR3 loop spans 14 amino acids. In DNA form, the CDR3 reads TGTGCCAGCAGCTCCAGTCGGGGCACAGATACGCAGTATTTT. This codes for CASSSSRGTDTQYF.

This rearrangement joins TRBV19 to TRBJ2-7; TRBD1 might be the D (6 bases). Trimming left V 5 bases short and J 2 bases short, with 13 bases between. Germline assignment: CDR1 LNHDA and CDR2 SQIVND (reference sequence). This CDR3 is built from 14 residues. CDR3 region: CASSVTGPPYEQYF. The CDR3, as DNA: TGTGCCAGTAGTGTCACAGGGCCTCCCTACGAGCAGTACTTC.

This chain connects TRBV6-4 to TRBJ2-3, with TRBD1 as a possible D gene (5 bases). There are 13 residues in the CDR3. Germline CDR1 MRHNA, CDR2 SNTAGT. V lost 8 bases and J 3 bases, leaving 12 bases between the germline ends. CDR3 amino acids: CASAGKETDTQYF. The CDR3 bases are TGTGCCAGCGCAGGGAAGGAAACAGATACGCAGTATTTT.